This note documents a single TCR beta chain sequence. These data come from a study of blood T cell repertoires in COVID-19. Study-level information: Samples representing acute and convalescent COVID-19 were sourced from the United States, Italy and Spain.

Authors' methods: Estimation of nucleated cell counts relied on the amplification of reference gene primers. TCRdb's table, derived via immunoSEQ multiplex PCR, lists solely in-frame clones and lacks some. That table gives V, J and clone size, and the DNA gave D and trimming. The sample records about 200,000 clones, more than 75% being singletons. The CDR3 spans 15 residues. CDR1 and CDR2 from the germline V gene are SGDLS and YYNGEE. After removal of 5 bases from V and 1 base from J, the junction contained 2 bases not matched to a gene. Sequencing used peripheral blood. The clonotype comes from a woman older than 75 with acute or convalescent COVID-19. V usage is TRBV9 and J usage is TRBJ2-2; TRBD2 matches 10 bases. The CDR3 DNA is TGTGCCAGCAGGGGGACTAGCGAGAACACCGGGGAGCTGTTTTTT. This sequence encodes CASRGTSENTGELFF. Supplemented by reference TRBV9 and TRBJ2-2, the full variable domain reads DSGVTQTPKHLITATGQRVTLRCSPRSGDLSVYWYQQSLDQGLQFLIQYYNGEERAKGNILERFSAQQFPDLHSELNLSSLELGDSALYFCASRGTSENTGELFFGEGSRLTVL.